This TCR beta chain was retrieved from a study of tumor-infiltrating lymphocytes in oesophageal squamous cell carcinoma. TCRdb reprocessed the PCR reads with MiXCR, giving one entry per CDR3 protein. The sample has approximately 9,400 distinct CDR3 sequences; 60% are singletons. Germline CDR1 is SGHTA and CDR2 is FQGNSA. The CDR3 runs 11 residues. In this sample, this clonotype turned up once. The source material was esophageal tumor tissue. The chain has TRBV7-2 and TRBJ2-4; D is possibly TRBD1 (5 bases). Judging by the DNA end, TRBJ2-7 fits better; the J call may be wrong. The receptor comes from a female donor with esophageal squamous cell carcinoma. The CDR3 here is CASSWTHEQYF. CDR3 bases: TGTGCCAGCAGCTGGACACACGAGCAGTACTTC.